This entry lists 17 T cell receptor beta chains sequenced from one sample in a study of T cell responses to AZD1222 COVID-19 vaccine. Only in-frame clones appear in the TCRdb table, and some are missing; sequencing was by immunoSEQ multiplex PCR. This table has about 70,000 clones, 83% appearing once. The source material was peripheral blood, sampled 28 days after the second AZD1222 dose. The receptors were sampled from an adult who received the AZD1222 COVID-19 vaccine.

V gene TRBV4-3 combines with J gene TRBJ1-2; 10 bases are a match to TRBD1. This CDR3 has 14 amino acids. J was trimmed by 4 bases and V by 4 bases; bases with no gene match: 3. Germline lookup yields CDR1 LGHNA and CDR2 YSLEER. The CDR3 reads CASSPGTGAYGYTF. The CDR3 DNA reads TGCGCCAGCAGCCCCGGGACAGGGGCCTATGGCTACACCTTC.

V usage is TRBV6-1 and J usage is TRBJ2-4, with D perhaps being TRBD1 or TRBD2 (5 bases each). The V and J ends lost 2 bases and 6 bases respectively, with 14 bases between them. Germline V lookup: CDR1 MNHNS, CDR2 SASEGT. The CDR3 length is 15 residues. The CDR3 DNA is TGTGCCAGCAGTGAAAGTCCGGGGCAAGGAAACATTCAGTACTTC. Its protein product is CASSESPGQGNIQYF.

The V and J genes are TRBV11-2 and TRBJ2-7, with D perhaps TRBD1 (6 bases). The CDR3 covers 14 residues. Trimming removed 5 bases at V and 2 bases at J, with 13 bases between. The germline gives CDR1 SGHAT, CDR2 FQNNGV. CDR3 sequence reads: CASSMTTGTYEQYF. In nucleotides, the CDR3 is TGTGCCAGCAGCATGACGACAGGCACCTACGAGCAGTACTTC. Full variable domain (rest looked up from reference TRBV11-2 and TRBJ2-7): EAGVAQSPRYKIIEKRQSVAFWCNPISGHATLYWYQQILGQGPKLLIQFQNNGVVDDSQLPKDRFSAERLKGVDSTLKIQPAKLEDSAVYLCASSMTTGTYEQYFGPGTRLTVT.

This chain connects TRBV7-2 to TRBJ2-2, with D possibly TRBD2 on 5 matching bases. Germline V gene sequence: CDR1 SGHTA, CDR2 FQGNSA. This CDR3 contains 18 residues. V was pared by 4 bases and J by 4 bases, with 22 bases between. This CDR3 is CASSYFVLSGVITGELFF. CDR3 DNA sequence: TGTGCCAGCAGCTACTTCGTCCTCTCCGGGGTCATCACCGGGGAGCTGTTTTTT.

J is TRBJ1-1 and V is TRBV3-1 (or the pseudogene TRBV3-2), with D unresolved. Germline CDR1 and CDR2: LGHDT and YNNKEL (reference sequence). The CDR3 spans 14 residues. The V end was cut by 1 base, the J end by 1 base, with 7 bases between. CDR3 DNA sequence: TGTGCCAGCAGCCAAGGCTACGGGAACACTGAAGCTTTCTTT. It is translated as CASSQGYGNTEAFF.

This clone appeared a single time. This rearrangement joins TRBV7-2 to TRBJ1-1; D is unclear. Trimming pared 1 base from V and 6 bases from J, leaving 9 bases between. The CDR3 has 13 residues. The germline CDR1 and CDR2 sequences are SGHTA and FQGNSA. Here the CDR3 DNA reads TGTGCCAGCAGCTTAGGGCAATTGGCTGAAGCTTTCTTT. This encodes CASSLGQLAEAFF.

The J gene is TRBJ2-3, the V gene TRBV19, with D hard to call. V was trimmed by 6 bases and J by 4 bases, leaving 17 bases between them. The CDR3 is 15 residues long. Germline CDR1 and CDR2: LNHDA and SQIVND (reference sequence). CDR3 DNA sequence: TGTGCCAGTAGCCGAAGGTCCCCAGTGGCAGATACGCAGTATTTT. It yields the protein CASSRRSPVADTQYF.

The chain recombines TRBV25-1 with TRBJ1-2; D perhaps matches TRBD1 (5 bases). Germline CDR1 reads MGHDK; CDR2 reads SYGVNS. The V gene lost 6 bases and the J gene lost 4 bases, with 18 bases spanning the gap. The length of the CDR3 is 15 residues. The CDR3 loop reads CASSPSLGELYGYTF. The CDR3 nucleotides read TGTGCCAGCAGCCCTTCCCTAGGGGAGCTCTATGGCTACACCTTC.

This clone was seen a single time. V and J are TRBV2 and TRBJ2-7, with 9 bases aligning to TRBD2. CDR1 is SNHLY and CDR2 is FYNNEI in the germline V gene. The CDR3 has 15 residues. Unmatched junction bases numbered 11, after V lost 4 bases and J lost 7 bases. The CDR3 sequence: CASSALWASGAEQYF. The CDR3 DNA is TGTGCCAGCAGTGCGTTGTGGGCTAGCGGGGCGGAGCAGTACTTC.

This chain connects TRBV6-6 to TRBJ2-1; 9 bases are a match to TRBD1. V was clipped by 10 bases and J by 7 bases; unmatched bases: 11. Germline lookup yields CDR1 MNHNY and CDR2 SVGAGI (reference sequence). CDR3 length: 14 residues. CDR3: CATLYPTGGNEQFF. CDR3 bases: TGTGCCACCCTATACCCGACAGGGGGGAATGAGCAGTTCTTC.

CDR3 protein: CAWSLGNTSPLHF. As DNA, the CDR3 is TGTGCCTGGAGCCTCGGGAACACTTCACCCCTCCACTTT. The rearrangement joins TRBV30 to TRBJ1-6; D gene unclear. The CDR3 runs 13 residues. Germline CDR1 GTSNPN, CDR2 SVGIG (reference sequence). Trimming took 3 bases from V and 9 from J, leaving 12 bases between them.

This chain connects TRBV11-3 to TRBJ2-3; weak D call: TRBD2 (5 bases). This CDR3 has 13 residues. Trimming cost V 4 bases and J 6 bases, with 11 bases left between them. CDR1 is SGHNT and CDR2 is YENEEA in the germline V gene. CDR3: CASSWTGEDTQYF. The CDR3 nucleotides are TGTGCCAGCAGCTGGACCGGGGAGGATACGCAGTATTTT.

The chain uses TRBV11-2 and TRBJ1-2; possible D gene TRBD1, 5 bases. Germline V lookup: CDR1 SGHAT, CDR2 FQNNGV. The CDR3 is 15 residues long. The germline V and J ends were trimmed by 4 bases and 7 bases, with 19 bases remaining between them. CDR3 DNA: TGTGCCAGCAGCTCCCCTAGACAGCCCGGGGGTGGCTACACCTTC. Protein product: CASSSPRQPGGGYTF.

This chain joins TRBV7-8 and TRBJ1-5; a weak D match, TRBD1 (5 bases). Between the trimmed V and J ends, which lost 1 base and 3 bases, there was a span of 13 bases. This CDR3 is built from 16 residues. Germline V gene sequence: CDR1 SGHVS, CDR2 FQNEAQ. The CDR3 region is CASSLVRDGYNQPQHF. Written as DNA, the CDR3 is TGTGCCAGCAGCTTAGTTAGGGACGGATACAATCAGCCCCAGCATTTT.

The rearrangement joins TRBV15 to TRBJ2-2; 7 nucleotides match TRBD1. V was pared by 5 bases and J by 3 bases, with 9 bases of the junction left unmatched. The germline V gene encodes CDR1 LNHNV and CDR2 YYDKDF (reference sequence). The CDR3 is 16 amino acids. CDR3 bases: TGTGCCACCAGCTTCATGACAGGGATGGACACCGGGGAGCTGTTTTTT. Translation: CATSFMTGMDTGELFF.

The gene calls are TRBV7-2 and TRBJ2-5; perhaps TRBD1 as D (6 bases). This CDR3 spans 13 amino acids. Trimming cost V 3 bases and J 5 bases, with 10 bases left between them. Germline CDR1 is SGHTA and CDR2 is FQGNSA. CDR3: CASSFNRAETQYF. In DNA, the CDR3 is TGTGCCAGCAGCTTCAACAGGGCCGAGACCCAGTACTTC.

J is TRBJ1-5 and V is TRBV21-1. TRBV21-1 is classified as a pseudogene. The CDR3 covers 16 residues. The CDR3 loop reads CASSKAGKFSNQPQHF. CDR3 bases: TGTGCCAGCAGCAAAGCGGGAAAGTTCAGCAATCAGCCCCAGCATTTT.